Shown below are 32 T cell receptor beta chains from a single sample sequenced in a study of tumor and adjacent non-tumor tissue in lung cancer. A modified ARM-PCR protocol with three rounds of nested PCR amplified TCRbeta. TCRdb re-analysed the multiplex PCR reads in MiXCR, keeping a single row per CDR3 protein. The data show approximately 100,000 distinct CDR3 sequences, roughly 60% seen once. The template was RNA from unsorted bulk tissue. More than 3 cm separated this lung sample from the edge of the tumor. The material sequenced was distant non-tumor lung tissue. These receptors were obtained from a man aged 30 to 45 with non-small cell lung cancer.

This clonotype was detected only a few times. A much larger clone differs from this one at a single base, so this may be a read error. The chain links TRBV12-3 or TRBV12-4 to TRBJ2-1, with D unresolved. The CDR3 sequence is 15 residues long. The CDR3, as DNA: TGTGCCAGCAATTTAGTGCGCTTCCCCTACAATGAGCAGTTCTTC. As protein: CASNLVRFPYNEQFF.

This rearrangement joins TRBV7-9 to TRBJ2-5, with 7 bases that match TRBD1. Per the germline V gene, CDR1 is SEHNR and CDR2 is FQNEAQ (reference sequence). The CDR3 loop spans 14 amino acids. After removal of 10 bases from V and 0 bases from J, the junction contained 8 bases not matched to a gene. The CDR3 nucleotides read TGTGCCACTGACAGGGTCATGTACCAAGAGACCCAGTACTTC. Its translation is CATDRVMYQETQYF.

This clonotype was observed many times. This chain links TRBV29-1 with TRBJ2-7; D possibly corresponds to TRBD1 (5 bases). Germline CDR1 SQVTM, CDR2 ANQGSEA. With 7 bases removed from V and 0 bases from J, the gap between germline ends came to 13 bases. The CDR3 runs to 13 residues. CDR3 nucleotide sequence: TGCAGCGGAGTACCCAGGGACTCCTACGAGCAGTACTTC. Protein product: CSGVPRDSYEQYF.

Of note for this clonotype: This sequence may be a read error, since a much larger clone differs from it by one base. This rearrangement joins TRBV12-3 or TRBV12-4 to TRBJ2-5, with TRBD2 matching over 11 bases. The CDR3 covers 13 residues. CDR3 region: CASRPATSGNIRF. The CDR3 coding sequence is TGTGCCAGCAGACCCGCGACTAGCGGGAATATAAGGTTC.

For this clonotype: The junction and the germline gene differ at one end; a read error may be behind it. J is TRBJ2-1 and V is TRBV5-1; D is perhaps TRBD1 or TRBD2 (5 bases each). This CDR3 spans 12 amino acids. CDR1 SGHRS and CDR2 YFSETQ come from the germline V gene. CDR3 nucleotides: TGCGCCAGCGGGGACGGTATCAATGACCAGTTCTTC. Its protein is CASGDGINDQFF.

The chain links TRBV5-1 to TRBJ2-2, with a possible D match to TRBD1 (6 bases). The CDR3 runs to 15 residues. Germline assignment: CDR1 SGHRS and CDR2 YFSETQ. Trimming took off 7 bases at V and 4 bases at J, with 17 bases between the two ends. CDR3 bases: TGCGCCAGCCGGTTACAGGGCGCCGGCACCGGGGAGCTGTTTTTT. This gives the protein CASRLQGAGTGELFF.

Note on this clonotype: Given the absence of the conserved phenylalanine or tryptophan at the CDR3 end, a read error is likely. V is TRBV20-1 and J is TRBJ1-5; D unresolved. This CDR3 contains 13 residues. The V gene's germline CDR1 is DFQATT and CDR2 SNEGSKA (reference sequence). CDR3 sequence (DNA): TGCAGTGCTAGAGCAGTTAGCAATCAGCTCCAGCATCTT. Protein product: CSARAVSNQLQHL.

About this clonotype: A much larger clone lies a single base off, so this may be a read error. J is TRBJ2-5 and V is TRBV6-1, with D tentatively TRBD2 (5 bases). This CDR3 is 13 amino acids long. The V gene's germline CDR1 is MNHNS and CDR2 SASEGT. Here the CDR3 reads CASSVGDQETHYF. Here the CDR3 DNA reads TGTGCCAGCAGTGTGGGAGACCAAGAGACCCATTACTTC.

With regard to this clonotype: Germline and junction disagree at one end, which may indicate a read error. V usage is TRBV12-3 or TRBV12-4 and J usage is TRBJ1-1, with unresolved D. This CDR3 spans 13 amino acids. CDR3 nucleotide sequence: TGTGCCAGCAACGACACAGCGAACACTGAAGTTTTCTTT. It codes for CASNDTANTEVFF.

On this clonotype: This sequence may be a read error, since a much larger clone differs from it by one base. This sequence joins TRBV4-1 and TRBJ1-1, with D tentatively TRBD1 (5 bases). CDR1 is MGHRA and CDR2 is YSYEKL in the germline V gene. CDR3 size: 15 residues. The CDR3, as DNA: TGCGTCAGCAGCCAAGTCGTGAAGGGGTACCCTGAAGCTTTCTTT. Its protein product is CVSSQVVKGYPEAFF.

This clonotype was seen more than once but under ten times. A much more abundant neighbour one base away suggests this may be a read error. The chain recombines TRBV6-2 or TRBV6-3 with TRBJ1-5, with 7 positions matching TRBD1. This CDR3 contains 15 residues. The J segment lost 2 bases and the V segment lost 7 bases, leaving 8 bases of the junction unmatched. CDR1 and CDR2 (germline): MNHEY, SVGEGT. CDR3 protein: CASTKGAVGNQPQHF. The CDR3 DNA is TGTGCCAGCACCAAGGGGGCAGTTGGCAATCAGCCCCAGCATTTT.

Only a few counts were recorded for this clonotype. CDR3 nucleotide sequence: TGTGCCAGTAGTTTAGCGGCAGGAGACCTCTGCGAGCAGTACTTC. It yields the protein CASSLAAGDLCEQYF. This sequence joins TRBV11-2 and TRBJ2-7; possible D gene TRBD2, 6 bases. V lost 9 bases and J 6 bases, leaving 24 bases between the germline ends. The CDR3 has 15 amino acids. The germline gives CDR1 SGHAT, CDR2 FQNNGV.

This clonotype was seen repeatedly, ten times or more. This chain uses TRBV6-2 or TRBV6-3 with TRBJ2-1; 16 nucleotides agree with TRBD2. Germline CDR1 MNHEY, CDR2 SVGEGT. This CDR3 is 15 amino acids long. V lost 6 bases and J lost 8; bases outside the gene matches: 4. CDR3 sequence (DNA): TGTGCCAGCAGCGCCGGGACTAGCGGGGGGGATGAGCAGTTCTTC. Protein product: CASSAGTSGGDEQFF.

Comments on this clonotype: Given a much more abundant clone one base away, this may be a read error. The chain has TRBV5-6 and TRBJ2-3; D might be TRBD2 (5 bases). CDR1 SGHDT and CDR2 YYEEEE come from the germline V gene. The CDR3 is 13 amino acids. The CDR3: CSSSFSGTDTQYF. The CDR3 bases are TGTTCCAGCAGCTTTAGCGGCACAGATACGCAGTATTTT.

The CDR3: CASSLRGMGPLKQTQYF. For the CDR3, the DNA is TGTGCCAGCAGCCTAAGGGGCATGGGACCGTTAAAGCAGACCCAGTACTTC. The gene calls are TRBV16 and TRBJ2-5; D is tentatively TRBD1 or TRBD2 (5 bases each). Germline values: CDR1 KGHSY, CDR2 FQNENV. V gave up 4 bases and J gave up 6 bases, with 24 bases separating them. The CDR3 has 17 amino acids.

On this clonotype itself: The junction shows a germline mismatch at one end, possibly a read error. The chain has TRBV11-3 and TRBJ2-1, with 11 bases aligning to TRBD2. Looked up from germline, CDR1 is SGHNT and CDR2 is YENEEA. The CDR3 contains 15 residues. CDR3 coding DNA: TGTGCCAGCAGCTTAGTAACTAGCGGGAGTGATGAGCAGATCTTC. It encodes CASSLVTSGSDEQIF.

Worth noting for this clonotype: At one end, the junction sequence differs from germline, possibly due to a read error. V gene TRBV10-2 combines with J gene TRBJ2-4, with D uncertain. CDR3 length equals 14 residues. CDR1 and CDR2 from the germline V gene are WSHSY and SAAADI. CDR3 protein: CASSEVTEQNIQYF. In nucleotides, the CDR3 is TGTGCCAGCAGTGAGGTTACAGAACAAAACATTCAGTACTTC.

Details on this clonotype: Its ends do not fully match the called genes, so a read error is possible. The rearrangement links TRBV6-5 to TRBJ2-7, with 9 bases that match TRBD2. From germline, CDR1 is MNHEY and CDR2 SVGAGI. This CDR3 is 15 amino acids long. CDR3 nucleotides: TGTGCCAGCACTTACTCGGTAGCGGGGGCCTACGGGCAGTACTTC. Its translation: CASTYSVAGAYGQYF.

As for this clonotype: The junction departs from the called germline gene at one end, perhaps through a read error. The V gene is TRBV6-6, the J gene TRBJ2-7; no clear D gene. The CDR3 extends over 12 amino acids. Looked up from germline, CDR1 is MNHNY and CDR2 is SVGAGI (reference sequence). This CDR3 is CASSSTVYEQYF. CDR3 nucleotides: TGTGCCAGTAGTTCGACCGTGTACGAGCAGTACTTC.

This chain links TRBV5-1 with TRBJ2-1; TRBD2 agrees at 10 bases. Germline lookup yields CDR1 SGHRS and CDR2 YFSETQ. The CDR3 runs 14 residues. J was trimmed by 6 bases and V by 3 bases; bases with no gene match: 3. CDR3 sequence (DNA): TGCGCCAGCAGCTGGAGCGGGAGGGCCAATGAGCAGTTCTTC. Translating gives CASSWSGRANEQFF.

A word on this clonotype: A read error may explain this, as a much larger clone is one base away. This chain connects TRBV6-2 or TRBV6-3 to TRBJ1-1, with TRBD1 as a possible D gene (5 bases). Trimming removed 10 bases from V and 1 base from J, with 22 bases in between. The CDR3 runs to 16 residues. Germline V gene sequence: CDR1 MNHEY, CDR2 SVGEGT. The CDR3 region is CANRKGGVGKNTEAFF. The DNA of the CDR3 is TGTGCCAACAGAAAGGGAGGGGTGGGGAAGAACACTGAAGCTTTCTTT.

As regards this clonotype: A much more abundant neighbour one base away suggests this may be a read error. The V call is TRBV6-2 or TRBV6-3, the J call TRBJ2-1; weak D call: TRBD1 (9 bases). The end of the DNA is better explained by TRBJ2-7, so the J call may be wrong. CDR3 length equals 21 residues. Germline V CDR1 and CDR2: MNHEY, SVGEGT. The CDR3 sequence: CASSPGTGKALAGLSYNEQYF. CDR3 nucleotide sequence: TGTGCCAGCAGTCCGGGGACAGGGAAGGCTCTAGCGGGCCTCTCCTACAATGAGCAGTACTTC.

This clonotype was picked up many times. This chain connects TRBV12-3 or TRBV12-4 to TRBJ2-1; a weak D match, TRBD2 (6 bases). Trimming took 7 bases from V and 4 from J, leaving 17 bases between them. The CDR3 length is 15 residues. CDR3 in amino acids: CASTQGGGNYNEQFF. The CDR3 DNA is TGTGCCAGCACCCAAGGAGGCGGGAATTACAATGAGCAGTTCTTC.

In the case of this clonotype: Germline and junction disagree at one end, which may indicate a read error. The chain links TRBV29-1 to TRBJ2-7; tentatively, D is TRBD1 or TRBD2 (5 bases each). Germline V gene sequence: CDR1 SQVTM, CDR2 ANQGSEA. This CDR3 is 14 amino acids long. The CDR3 region is CSVNTGTPNCEQYF. CDR3 coding DNA: TGCAGCGTTAATACCGGGACGCCCAACTGCGAGCAGTATTTC.

Turning to this clonotype: It is likely a read error, because the conserved phenylalanine at the end of the CDR3 is missing. The chain uses TRBV24-1 and TRBJ2-2; perhaps D is TRBD1 or TRBD2 (5 bases each). Per the germline V gene, CDR1 is KGHDR and CDR2 is SFDVKD. The CDR3 is 13 residues long. The CDR3 is CATSLPDTGDLFI. The CDR3 DNA is TGTGCCACCTCTCTCCCGGACACCGGGGACCTGTTTATT.

The table lists this clonotype with a few counts. The chain uses TRBV5-1 and TRBJ2-6; D call uncertain. The V and J ends lost 0 bases and 4 bases respectively, with 11 bases between them. Per germline, CDR1 SGHRS and CDR2 YFSETQ. The CDR3 contains 16 residues. The CDR3 DNA reads as TGCGCCAGCAGCTTGGTTCTGGGCGCCGGGGCCAACGTCCTGACTTTC. Translating it yields CASSLVLGAGANVLTF. The full variable domain, completed using reference TRBV5-1 and TRBJ2-6, is KAGVTQTPRYLIKTRGQQVTLSCSPISGHRSVSWYQQTPGQGLQFLFEYFSETQRNKGNFPGRFSGRQFSNSRSEMNVSTLELGDSALYLCASSLVLGAGANVLTFGAGSRLTVL.

This clonotype occurred many times. The CDR3 nucleotides read TGTGCCAGCAGCTTAGCGCCCAGGACTAGCAGCTACAATGAGCAGTTCTTC. Its translation: CASSLAPRTSSYNEQFF. The chain employs TRBV11-2 and TRBJ2-1; 8 bases agree with TRBD2. Germline CDR1 is SGHAT and CDR2 is FQNNGV. V trimming: 1 base; J trimming: 3 bases; junction bases outside the gene matches: 8. This CDR3 comprises 17 residues. Based on the CDR3 plus reference TRBV11-2 and TRBJ2-1, the full variable domain is EAGVAQSPRYKIIEKRQSVAFWCNPISGHATLYWYQQILGQGPKLLIQFQNNGVVDDSQLPKDRFSAERLKGVDSTLKIQPAKLEDSAVYLCASSLAPRTSSYNEQFFGPGTRLTVL.

About this clonotype: In this CDR3 the conserved last residue, phenylalanine or tryptophan, is missing, so a read error is likely. This chain connects TRBV12-3 or TRBV12-4 to TRBJ1-6; maybe TRBD1 (5 bases). V gave up 3 bases and J gave up 7 bases, with 10 bases separating them. The CDR3 contains 14 residues. CDR3 loop: CASSFESGNSPLHP. CDR3 coding DNA: TGTGCCAGCAGTTTTGAGTCAGGGAATTCACCCCTCCACCCT.

A word on this clonotype: An end of the junction does not agree with germline; a read error may underlie this. The chain is built from TRBV11-1 and TRBJ2-3, with D possibly TRBD1 on 5 matching bases. Germline CDR1 is SGHAT and CDR2 is FQDESV (reference sequence). CDR3 size: 16 residues. The CDR3 nucleotides read TGTGCCAGCAGCTTAGAGGACATATTACGTACAGATATGCAGTATTTT. Amino acid sequence: CASSLEDILRTDMQYF. Full variable domain (outside the CDR3, taken from reference TRBV11-1 and TRBJ2-3): EAEVAQSPRYKITEKSQAVAFWCDPISGHATLYWYRQILGQGPELLVQFQDESVVDDSQLPKDRFSAERLKGVDSTLKIQPAELGDSAMYLCASSLEDILRTDMQYFGPGTRLTVL.

J is TRBJ2-3 and V is TRBV6-5; either TRBD1 or TRBD2 may supply D (6 bases each). Per the germline V gene, CDR1 is MNHEY and CDR2 is SVGAGI. V shed 4 bases and J shed 12 bases, with 26 bases lying between them. This CDR3 contains 16 residues. In DNA, the CDR3 is TGTGCCAGCAGTTCGGGGGACACCCGGGGTACAGATGCACAGTATTTT. Its translation: CASSSGDTRGTDAQYF.

Of note for this clonotype: A much more abundant neighbour one base away suggests this may be a read error. The J gene is TRBJ2-3, the V gene TRBV7-8; D might be TRBD1 (6 bases). The length of the CDR3 is 13 residues. Germline values: CDR1 SGHVS, CDR2 FQNEAQ. In DNA, the CDR3 is TGTGCCAGCAGTCTCCAGAGGACAGATATGCAGTATTTT. This translates into CASSLQRTDMQYF.

In regard to this clonotype: A much bigger clone sits one base away, suggesting this may be a read error. The CDR3 loop reads CVAFKNGTQEANEQFF. Here the CDR3 DNA reads TGTGTCGCCTTCAAAAACGGGACACAGGAGGCCAATGAGCAGTTCTTC. This chain uses TRBV24-1 with TRBJ2-1, with D possibly being TRBD1 (6 bases). The germline gives CDR1 KGHDR, CDR2 SFDVKD. The CDR3 covers 16 residues.